A single T cell receptor (beta chain) is shown here with its context. The antigen it recognizes is unknown. Base qualities are not at hand, and no much larger clone is one base apart. This specimen comes from a study of T cells in localized non-small cell lung cancer (dated by TCRdb to about 2020). Regarding the study in general: Comparing tumors with uninvolved tumor-adjacent lungs, the study looked at the T cell repertoires of approximately 240 patients with early-stage NSCLC. The cohort was made up of 200 to 250 treatment-naive NSCLC patients whose localized lung tumors had been resected. Of the NSCLC patients, 129 were male and roughly 100 were female, and the mean age was approximately 66 years. Findings and caveats that apply to the study as a whole: Multi-region tumor sequencing was not performed, so intratumor heterogeneity could not be excluded. Longer overall survival was associated with higher blood T cell density, whereas shorter survival was associated with higher adjacent-lung clonality. Of the top 100 tumor clones, a median of roughly 53 were detected in paired uninvolved adjacent lung; some 28 were also among that lung's top 100. Uninvolved tumor-adjacent lung showed the highest T cell clonality, higher than tumor, which suggests more focused antigenic responses in the adjacent lung. Because of the exploratory design, TCR variables were selected using unadjusted p-values without false-discovery rate correction.

Measured from the cysteine to the phenylalanine, the CDR3 is 17 residues long. Left in the record is the CDR3 DNA by itself, 51 bases read in frame from the first base. The CDR1 and CDR2 encoded by the germline V gene (reference sequence) are GTSNPN and SVGIG. Germline trimming: 2 bases from V, 1 base from J; junction bases outside gene matches: 6. At diagnosis, peripheral blood, uninvolved tumor-adjacent lung and tumor were collected and stored as a combination of fresh-frozen and FFPE material. TCR beta CDR3 regions were sequenced from DNA using the immunoSEQ Assay. The paper's processing steps were these. T cell density was computed as TCR beta template counts normalized to usable DNA estimated by amplifying housekeeping genes. Using the preseqR package, richness was estimated by extrapolating to 120,000 templates for tissue samples and 400,000 templates for PBMC samples. Clonality was calculated as one minus Pielou's evenness. Differential abundance testing on productive amino-acid clonotypes, with a minimum total count of 5 and an alpha of 0.1, was used to identify tissue-enriched TCRs. The Jaccard Index and the Morisita Overlap Index were used to measure repertoire overlap between compartments. GLIPH clustered TCR beta CDR3s with public tetramer-defined viral CDR3s; viral motifs required at least three viral sequences plus V-gene enrichment. The clones in this table, taken by TCRdb from immuneACCESS, are in-frame only. Not every clone is retained; where verified, under half of the shortfall comes from an unresolved V gene, and the cause of the rest is unknown. V, J and clone size were drawn from that table, and D and trimming were deduced from the DNA. The sample has around 1,600 clones on record, 35% to 40% of them singletons. The leading ten clones occupy less than 8.5% of the sample.

Recombination linked TRBV30 to TRBJ2-6, and TRBD1 matches 9 of the central bases. The sequence was collected from a female donor of 60 years or more with stage I lung adenocarcinoma. The sample in question was lung tumor tissue, obtained before any cancer treatment. CDR3 reads: CAWSLTGTGSGANVLTF. The sequenced DNA is TGTGCCTGGAGTCTTACAGGGACAGGGTCTGGGGCCAACGTCCTGACTTTC.